This entry features one TCR beta chain sequence. Using immunoSEQ multiplex PCR, the repertoire was profiled, and TCRdb retains in-frame clones only, with some absent. Counted here are some 370,000 clones, more than 80% occurring once; the ten biggest clones make up about 1.2%. These data come from a study of blood T cell repertoires in COVID-19. At the level of the study: Acute and convalescent COVID-19 samples came from the United States, Italy and Spain.

The TCR originated in a man in his forties with acute or convalescent COVID-19. Sample: peripheral blood.

The CDR3 region has the DNA TGTGCCACCGGAGAGAAGGAAAAACTGTTTTTT. Protein: CATGEKEKLFF. This chain joins TRBV15 and TRBJ1-4; D unclear. This CDR3 has 11 residues. Trimming took 8 bases from V and 8 from J, leaving 9 bases between them. Germline CDR1 reads LNHNV; CDR2 reads YYDKDF (reference sequence).